The 21 T cell receptor beta chains below were found in one sample sequenced in a study of T cell responses to AZD1222 COVID-19 vaccine. The protocol was immunoSEQ multiplex PCR, while the TCRdb copy is restricted to in-frame clones and leaves out a portion. The sample has roughly 140,000 clones; about nine tenths are singletons. Sequencing used peripheral blood, obtained on day 0 of AZD1222 vaccination. These receptors originate from an adult in good health.

The chain carries TRBV6-5 and TRBJ1-2; the match to TRBD1 covers 11 bases. CDR1 MNHEY and CDR2 SVGAGI come from the germline V gene. V dropped 4 bases and J dropped 3; count of bases not matched to a gene: 7. This CDR3 has 16 amino acids. The CDR3 bases are TGTGCCAGCAGTTTAAATCCGGGACAGGGGGACTATGGCTACACCTTC. Translation gives CASSLNPGQGDYGYTF.

The rearrangement joins TRBV19 to TRBJ1-5, with 9 bases lining up with TRBD1. Germline V CDR1 and CDR2: LNHDA, SQIVND (reference sequence). With V trimmed by 6 bases and J by 0 bases, 3 bases remained unmatched. This CDR3 contains 15 residues. The CDR3 is CASSGTGSSNQPQHF. CDR3 DNA: TGTGCCAGTAGCGGGACAGGGAGTAGCAATCAGCCCCAGCATTTT.

The chain recombines TRBV6-5 with TRBJ1-6; D is ambiguous. V was clipped by 7 bases and J by 8 bases, with 18 bases between them. The germline gives CDR1 MNHEY, CDR2 SVGAGI. This CDR3 has 15 residues. CDR3 DNA: TGTGCCAGCACTCCATCGGGTTTTAGGGATTCACCCCTCCACTTT. This encodes CASTPSGFRDSPLHF.

The chain is built from TRBV19 and TRBJ1-3; D is possibly TRBD1 (5 bases). The germline V and J ends were trimmed by 9 bases and 0 bases, with 15 bases remaining between them. Per germline, CDR1 LNHDA and CDR2 SQIVND (reference sequence). The CDR3 contains 15 residues. CDR3 region: CASRRQLSSGNTIYF. As DNA, the CDR3 is TGTGCCAGCCGGAGACAGTTGAGCTCTGGAAACACCATATATTTT.

The rearrangement joins TRBV6-5 to TRBJ2-3; 8 nucleotides line up with TRBD2. The ends lost 5 bases at V and 4 bases at J; junction bases unmatched: 5. The CDR3 totals 14 residues. Germline CDR1 is MNHEY and CDR2 is SVGAGI. CDR3 region: CASSPGLVSDTQYF. CDR3 nucleotides: TGTGCCAGCAGTCCGGGACTAGTCTCAGATACGCAGTATTTT.

The genes are TRBV27 and TRBJ1-6, with 9 bases fitting TRBD1. The junction had 10 bases not matched to a gene; V was cut back by 5 bases and J by 5 bases. Germline assignment: CDR1 MNHEY and CDR2 SMNVEV (reference sequence). The CDR3 spans 17 residues. Here the CDR3 DNA reads TGTGCCAGCAGTACTCGGGACAGGGTTGTCGATAATTCACCCCTCCACTTT. Residues: CASSTRDRVVDNSPLHF.

CDR3 residues: CASSPRQPNTGELFF. CDR3 DNA: TGTGCCAGCAGCCCGCGACAGCCGAACACCGGGGAGCTGTTTTTT. The rearrangement joins TRBV7-9 to TRBJ2-2; TRBD1 is a possible D gene (5 bases). Germline V gene sequence: CDR1 SEHNR, CDR2 FQNEAQ (reference sequence). Between the trimmed V and J ends, which lost 5 bases and 0 bases, there was a span of 10 bases. This CDR3 region has 15 residues.

The gene calls are TRBV7-2 and TRBJ1-4; unclear D gene. The CDR3 runs 13 residues. CDR1 is SGHTA and CDR2 is FQGNSA in the germline V gene. V was cut by 3 bases and J by 6 bases, with 8 bases left in between. The CDR3 nucleotides read TGTGCCAGCAGCTTGCCGAATGATGAAAAACTGTTTTTT. Protein: CASSLPNDEKLFF.

The chain recombines TRBV4-3 with TRBJ2-7; D remains unclear. The ends were cut back, 0 bases at V and 0 bases at J, with 9 bases in the middle. This CDR3 contains 15 residues. Germline assignment: CDR1 LGHNA and CDR2 YSLEER. The CDR3 loop reads CASSQEITDSYEQYF. The CDR3 DNA reads as TGCGCCAGCAGCCAAGAAATTACAGACTCCTACGAGCAGTACTTC.

This clone showed up just once. The CDR3 loop is CASSQELGQGVGEQFF. CDR3 in DNA: TGCGCCAGCAGCCAAGAGCTTGGGCAGGGGGTAGGGGAGCAGTTCTTC. The V and J genes are TRBV4-3 and TRBJ2-1; 7 bases match TRBD1. CDR1 is LGHNA and CDR2 is YSLEER in the germline V gene. V gave up 0 bases and J gave up 10 bases; unmatched junction bases: 12. The CDR3 sequence is 16 residues long.

The chain recombines TRBV20-1 with TRBJ1-2; D uncertain. The CDR3 is 9 amino acids. V was pared by 6 bases and J by 6 bases, with 5 bases between. Per germline, CDR1 DFQATT and CDR2 SNEGSKA (reference sequence). The chain's CDR3 is CSAHHGYTF. The CDR3 DNA reads as TGCAGTGCCCACCATGGCTACACCTTC.

This clone turned up a few times. The rearrangement joins TRBV7-9 to TRBJ2-7; TRBD2 matches at 11 bases. V gave up 7 bases and J gave up 2 bases; unmatched junction bases: 4. There are 14 residues in the CDR3. Germline lookup yields CDR1 SEHNR and CDR2 FQNEAQ (reference sequence). In nucleotides, the CDR3 is TGTGCCAGCACCCTAGCGGGAGGCCCCTACGAGCAGTACTTC. This gives the protein CASTLAGGPYEQYF.

V is TRBV6-5 and J is TRBJ1-1, with 7 nucleotides matching TRBD1. This CDR3 has 15 residues. With V trimmed by 10 bases and J by 3 bases, 14 bases remained unmatched. Germline V gives CDR1 MNHEY, CDR2 SVGAGI. The CDR3 DNA reads as TGTGCCACCTCAGACCAGAGGGGGCGGTACACTGAAGCTTTCTTT. It specifies CATSDQRGRYTEAFF.

V is TRBV3-1 (or the pseudogene TRBV3-2) and J is TRBJ1-5; TRBD1 agrees at 7 bases. CDR3 length: 15 residues. The germline V gene has CDR1 LGHDT and CDR2 YNNKEL (reference sequence). Losses at the gene ends were 1 base for V and 4 bases for J; bases not matched to a gene: 4. The CDR3: CASSQGAGGNQPQHF. The DNA for the CDR3 is TGTGCCAGCAGCCAAGGGGCAGGGGGAAATCAGCCCCAGCATTTT.

The chain is built from TRBV2 and TRBJ1-3; 10 positions match TRBD1. CDR3 length: 17 residues. The germline gives CDR1 SNHLY, CDR2 FYNNEI. Germline trimming cut 5 bases from V and 1 base from J; bases unmatched to any gene: 8. The CDR3 coding sequence is TGTGCCAGCAGTTCACCCCCGGGACAGGGGTCTGGAAACACCATATATTTT. It yields the protein CASSSPPGQGSGNTIYF.

The J gene is TRBJ2-1, the V gene TRBV5-4; 12 bases map to TRBD2. CDR1 and CDR2 from the germline V gene are SGHNT and YYREEE (reference sequence). V shed 0 bases and J 6 bases; nucleotides not matched to a gene: 7. The CDR3 is 17 residues long. CDR3 sequence: CASSLDAGLAGRNEQFF. In DNA form, the CDR3 reads TGTGCCAGCAGCTTGGACGCGGGACTAGCGGGCCGCAATGAGCAGTTCTTC.

The chain uses TRBV19 and TRBJ2-2; D remains ambiguous. The CDR3 contains 14 residues. Germline loops: CDR1 LNHDA, CDR2 SQIVND (reference sequence). The CDR3 region has the DNA TGTGCTGTAGGGCAGCTGATGAACACCGGGGAGCTGTTTTTT. This sequence encodes CAVGQLMNTGELFF.

V is TRBV4-1 and J is TRBJ2-1; 8 nucleotides align to TRBD2. The CDR3 is 15 residues long. Per the germline V gene, CDR1 is MGHRA and CDR2 is YSYEKL. In nucleotides, the CDR3 is TGCCCCCGCAGCCACGGGGGGGCGGGGTTCGATGAGCAGTTCTTC. Its protein product is CPRSHGGAGFDEQFF.

The chain employs TRBV20-1 and TRBJ2-3, with D unclear. The CDR3 sequence is 15 residues long. Trimming left V 3 bases short and J 0 bases short, with 13 bases between. Germline V lookup: CDR1 DFQATT, CDR2 SNEGSKA (reference sequence). As DNA, the CDR3 is TGCAGTGCTAGTTCAGGTGATTATAGCACAGATACGCAGTATTTT. The encoded protein is CSASSGDYSTDTQYF.

V usage is TRBV27 and J usage is TRBJ2-7, with TRBD1 as a possible D gene (5 bases). V lost 5 bases and J 3 bases, leaving 14 bases between the germline ends. Germline V gene data show CDR1 as MNHEY and CDR2 as SMNVEV (reference sequence). The CDR3 sequence is 14 residues long. The CDR3 nucleotides are TGTGCCAGCAGTCCAGGGTTCCTAATCTACGAGCAGTACTTC. This translates into CASSPGFLIYEQYF.

The CDR3 sequence is CAEVGTSNQPQHF. CDR3 DNA: TGTGCTGAAGTAGGGACGAGCAATCAGCCCCAGCATTTT. The gene calls are TRBV24-1 and TRBJ1-5; maybe TRBD1 (5 bases). Per the germline V gene, CDR1 is KGHDR and CDR2 is SFDVKD. This CDR3 contains 13 residues.